This TCR beta chain was obtained from a study of blood T cells in healthy people across ages. The CDR3 length is 15 residues. V was clipped by 3 bases and J by 2 bases; unmatched bases: 5. Germline loops: CDR1 LGHDT, CDR2 YNNKEL (reference sequence). Whole-study findings and limits: Diversity of TCR beta correlated strongly with naive T cell percentage. Naive and antigen-experienced cells could not be conclusively compared, given unsorted PBMCs.

This clonotype has at least ten counts. Its antigen is still unknown. Alongside a J-beta primer mix, a sample-barcoded 5' primer served in a second PCR lasting about 7 to 11 cycles. TCRdb ran MiXCR on the 5' RACE reads and lists one entry per CDR3 protein. The table includes 750,000 to 950,000 distinct CDR3 sequences, approximately 32% detected once. The data also belong to a second study, concerning T cells of mothers and their children. That work states: Donation was provided by three healthy Caucasian mothers along with their six children. Several million TCR beta reads per child versus over 9.5 million per mother.

This receptor was obtained from a woman between 35 and 50 years old in good health. This chain joins TRBV3-1 and TRBJ2-3, with TRBD1 matching 7 bases. Input material: blood. CDR3 in DNA: TGTGCCAGCAGCCAGGGGACAGCATCCACAGATACGCAGTATTTT. The encoded protein is CASSQGTASTDTQYF.